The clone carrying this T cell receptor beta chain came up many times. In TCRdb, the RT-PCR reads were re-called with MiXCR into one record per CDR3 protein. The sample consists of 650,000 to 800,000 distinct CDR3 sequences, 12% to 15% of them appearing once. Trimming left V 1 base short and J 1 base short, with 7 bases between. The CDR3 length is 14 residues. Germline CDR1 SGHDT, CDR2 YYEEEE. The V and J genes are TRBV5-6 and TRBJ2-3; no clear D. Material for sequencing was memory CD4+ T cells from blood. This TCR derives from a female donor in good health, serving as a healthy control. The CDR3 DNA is TGTGCCAGCAGCTTGCAGTGGGGCACAGATACGCAGTATTTT. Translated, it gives CASSLQWGTDTQYF.